This entry concerns a single T cell receptor (beta chain). Its cognate antigen is unknown. TCRdb's copy holds only in-frame clones and misses some; the assay was immunoSEQ multiplex PCR. The repertoire holds roughly 35,000 clones, less than 70% seen once, with 14% to 15% in the top ten. The data stem from a study of vaccination effects on CD4 cells after COVID-19. About the research overall: Vaccination of participants consisted of two doses of either the BNT162b2 or mRNA-1273 vaccine. Overall study results and limits: The study, lacking early post-infection timepoints, had few convalescent patients. Clones of infection and vaccine origin contracted markedly late after vaccination.

V was clipped by 2 bases and J by 4 bases, with 14 bases between them. CDR3 length: 15 amino acids. CDR1 and CDR2 from the germline V gene are MNHEY and SVGAGI. Viral peptide pool expansion of antigen-specific CD4+ T cells preceded sequencing in the ViraFEST assay. With approximately ten days of culture completed, CD4+ T cells were isolated. Vaccinated participants had no history of SARS-CoV-2 infection and tested negative for nucleocapsid antibodies. In culture with around 10 IU/ml IL-2 and about 10 ug/ml peptides, PBMC were grown at a few million per well. The TCR comes from a human donor who received a COVID-19 vaccine. Sequenced here: CD4+ T cells from PBMCs cultured with HCoV-OC43 spike peptides, sampled before COVID-19 vaccination. Noted subset: HCoV-OC43 spike overlapping peptide pool stimulation. The chain carries TRBV6-5 and TRBJ1-1, with a possible D match to TRBD1 (6 bases). The CDR3 loop reads CASSYRPGGGTEAFF. The DNA for the CDR3 is TGTGCCAGCAGTTACCGCCCTGGAGGGGGCACTGAAGCTTTCTTT.